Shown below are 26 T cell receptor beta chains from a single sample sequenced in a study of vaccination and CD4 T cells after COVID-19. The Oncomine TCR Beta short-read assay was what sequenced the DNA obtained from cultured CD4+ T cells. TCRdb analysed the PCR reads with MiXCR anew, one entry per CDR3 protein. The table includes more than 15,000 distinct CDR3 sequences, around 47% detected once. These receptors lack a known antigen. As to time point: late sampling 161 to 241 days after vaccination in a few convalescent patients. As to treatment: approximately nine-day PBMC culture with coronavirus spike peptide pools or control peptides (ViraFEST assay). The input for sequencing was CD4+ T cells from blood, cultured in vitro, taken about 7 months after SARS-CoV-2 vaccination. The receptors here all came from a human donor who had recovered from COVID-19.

CDR3: CASSIIGLKPNQPQHF. Written as DNA, the CDR3 is TGTGCCAGTAGTATAATAGGGCTGAAGCCCAATCAGCCCCAGCATTTT. This chain connects TRBV19 to TRBJ1-5; D unresolved. The CDR3 runs 16 residues. The germline V and J ends were trimmed by 2 bases and 3 bases, with 14 bases remaining between them. Germline-derived CDR1 and CDR2 are LNHDA and SQIVND (reference sequence). Full variable domain (missing parts from reference TRBV19 and TRBJ1-5): DGGITQSPKYLFRKEGQNVTLSCEQNLNHDAMYWYRQDPGQGLRLIYYSQIVNDFQKGDIAEGYSVSREKKESFPLTVTSAQKNPTAFYLCASSIIGLKPNQPQHFGDGTRLSIL.

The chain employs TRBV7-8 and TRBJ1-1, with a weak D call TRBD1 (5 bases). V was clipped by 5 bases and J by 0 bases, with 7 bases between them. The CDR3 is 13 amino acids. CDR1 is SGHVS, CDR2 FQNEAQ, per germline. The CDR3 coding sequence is TGTGCCAGCAGCGAGGACATGAACACTGAAGCTTTCTTT. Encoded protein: CASSEDMNTEAFF.

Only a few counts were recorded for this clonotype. Here the CDR3 DNA reads TGCAGTGCCCCCGGACTAGCGGACAATGAGCAGTTCTTC. Residues: CSAPGLADNEQFF. The V and J genes are TRBV20-1 and TRBJ2-1; 10 bases fit TRBD2. In germline, CDR1 is DFQATT, CDR2 SNEGSKA (reference sequence). This CDR3 has 13 amino acids. The J segment lost 5 bases and the V segment lost 6 bases, leaving 4 bases of the junction unmatched.

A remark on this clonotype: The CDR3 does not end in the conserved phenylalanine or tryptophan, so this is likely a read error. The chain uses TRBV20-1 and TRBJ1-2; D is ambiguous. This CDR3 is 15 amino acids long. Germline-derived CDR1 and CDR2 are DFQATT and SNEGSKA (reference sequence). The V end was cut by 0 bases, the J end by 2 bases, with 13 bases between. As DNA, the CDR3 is TGCAGTGCTAGAGATGGCGAGAAAGAAAACTATGGCTACACCGTC. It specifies CSARDGEKENYGYTV.

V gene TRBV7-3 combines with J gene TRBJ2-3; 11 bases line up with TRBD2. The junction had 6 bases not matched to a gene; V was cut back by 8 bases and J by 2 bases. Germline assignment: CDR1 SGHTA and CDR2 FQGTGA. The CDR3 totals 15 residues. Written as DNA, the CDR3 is TGTGCCAGCGCGATAGCGGGAGGGCCCACAGATACGCAGTATTTT. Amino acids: CASAIAGGPTDTQYF.

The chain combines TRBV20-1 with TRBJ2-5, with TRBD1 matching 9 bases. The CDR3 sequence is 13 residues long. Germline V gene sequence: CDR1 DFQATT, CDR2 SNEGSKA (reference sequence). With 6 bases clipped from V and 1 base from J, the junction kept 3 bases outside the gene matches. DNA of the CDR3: TGCAGTGCACCGGACAGGGGCCAAGAGACCCAGTACTTC. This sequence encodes CSAPDRGQETQYF.

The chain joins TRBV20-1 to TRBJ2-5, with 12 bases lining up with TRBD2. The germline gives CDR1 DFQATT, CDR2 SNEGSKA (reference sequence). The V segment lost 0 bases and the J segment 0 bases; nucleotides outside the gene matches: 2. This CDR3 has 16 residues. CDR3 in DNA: TGCAGTGCTAGAGATGGGACTAGCGGGTACCAAGAGACCCAGTACTTC. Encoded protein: CSARDGTSGYQETQYF.

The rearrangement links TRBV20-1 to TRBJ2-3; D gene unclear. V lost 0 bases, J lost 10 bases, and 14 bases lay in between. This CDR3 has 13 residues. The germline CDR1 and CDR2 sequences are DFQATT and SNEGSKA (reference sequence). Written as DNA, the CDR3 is TGCAGTGCTAGAGATACCTTAGCCTTATCGCAGTATTTT. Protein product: CSARDTLALSQYF.

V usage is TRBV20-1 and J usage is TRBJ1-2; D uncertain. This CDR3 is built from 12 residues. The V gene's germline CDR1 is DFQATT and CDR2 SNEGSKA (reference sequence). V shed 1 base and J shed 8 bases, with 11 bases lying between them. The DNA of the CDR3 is TGCAGTGCTAGAGCCCGGACGGGGGGCTACACCTTC. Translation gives CSARARTGGYTF.

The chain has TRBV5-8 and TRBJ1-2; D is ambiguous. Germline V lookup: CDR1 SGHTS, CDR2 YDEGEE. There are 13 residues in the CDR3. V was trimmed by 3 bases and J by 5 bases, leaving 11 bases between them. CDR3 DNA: TGTGCCAGCAGCTCTAGGTTTGGATATGGCTACACCTTC. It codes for CASSSRFGYGYTF.

CDR3 amino acids: CASSSPPGALSTDTQYF. The CDR3 nucleotides are TGTGCCAGCAGTTCTCCTCCGGGAGCGCTAAGCACAGATACGCAGTATTTT. This chain links TRBV27 with TRBJ2-3, with D possibly being TRBD2 (6 bases). The CDR3 sequence is 17 residues long. Trimming shortened V by 4 bases and J by 0 bases, and 17 bases separated the two germline ends. CDR1 is MNHEY, CDR2 SMNVEV, per germline (reference sequence).

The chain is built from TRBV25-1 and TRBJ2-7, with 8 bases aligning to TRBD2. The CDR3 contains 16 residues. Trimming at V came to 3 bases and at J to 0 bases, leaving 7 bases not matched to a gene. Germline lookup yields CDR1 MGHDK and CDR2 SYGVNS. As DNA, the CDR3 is TGTGCCAGCAGTGACCCCCTCAGCGGGGGCTCCTACGAGCAGTACTTC. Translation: CASSDPLSGGSYEQYF.

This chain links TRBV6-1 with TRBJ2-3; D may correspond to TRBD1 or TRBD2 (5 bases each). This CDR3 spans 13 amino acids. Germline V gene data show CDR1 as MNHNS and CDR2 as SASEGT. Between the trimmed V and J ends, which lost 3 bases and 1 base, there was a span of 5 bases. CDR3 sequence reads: CASSEGGTDTQYF. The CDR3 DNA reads TGTGCCAGCAGTGAGGGGGGCACAGATACGCAGTATTTT.

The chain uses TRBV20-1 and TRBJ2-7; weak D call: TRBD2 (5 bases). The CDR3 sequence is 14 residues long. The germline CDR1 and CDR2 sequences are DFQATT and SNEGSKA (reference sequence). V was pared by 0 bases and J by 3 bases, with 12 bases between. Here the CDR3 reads CSARDAAAFYEQYF. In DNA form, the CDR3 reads TGCAGTGCTAGAGATGCAGCGGCTTTCTACGAGCAGTACTTC.

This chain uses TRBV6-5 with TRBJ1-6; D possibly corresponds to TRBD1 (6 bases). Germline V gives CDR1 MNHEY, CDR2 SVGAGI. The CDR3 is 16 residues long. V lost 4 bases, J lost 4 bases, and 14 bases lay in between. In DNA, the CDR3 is TGTGCCAGCAGTTCACCGGGACACCTTTATAATTCACCCCTCCACTTT. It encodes CASSSPGHLYNSPLHF.

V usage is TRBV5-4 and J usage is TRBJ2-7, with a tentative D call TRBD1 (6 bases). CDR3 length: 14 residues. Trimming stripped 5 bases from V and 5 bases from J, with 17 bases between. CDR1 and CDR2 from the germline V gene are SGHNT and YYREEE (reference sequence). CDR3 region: CASRPSSTGNEQYF. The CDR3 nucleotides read TGTGCCAGCAGGCCCAGTTCAACAGGGAACGAGCAGTACTTC.

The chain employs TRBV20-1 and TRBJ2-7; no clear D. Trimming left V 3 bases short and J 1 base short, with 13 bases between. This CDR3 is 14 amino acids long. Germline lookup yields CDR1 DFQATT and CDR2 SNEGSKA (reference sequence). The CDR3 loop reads CSASYSGYSYEQYF. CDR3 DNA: TGCAGTGCTAGTTACTCGGGCTATTCCTACGAGCAGTACTTC.

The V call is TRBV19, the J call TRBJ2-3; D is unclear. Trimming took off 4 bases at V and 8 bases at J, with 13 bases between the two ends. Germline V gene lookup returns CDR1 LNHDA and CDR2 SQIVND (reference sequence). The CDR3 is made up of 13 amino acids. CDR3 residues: CASSTGETGTQYF. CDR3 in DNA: TGTGCCAGTAGTACTGGAGAAACCGGTACGCAGTATTTT.

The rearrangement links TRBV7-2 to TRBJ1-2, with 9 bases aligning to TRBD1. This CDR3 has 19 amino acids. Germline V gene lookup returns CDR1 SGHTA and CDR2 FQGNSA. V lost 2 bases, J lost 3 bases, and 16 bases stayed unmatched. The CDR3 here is CASSLTPIVTGGAYYGYTF. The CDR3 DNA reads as TGTGCCAGCAGCTTAACGCCTATAGTCACAGGGGGCGCTTACTATGGCTACACCTTC.

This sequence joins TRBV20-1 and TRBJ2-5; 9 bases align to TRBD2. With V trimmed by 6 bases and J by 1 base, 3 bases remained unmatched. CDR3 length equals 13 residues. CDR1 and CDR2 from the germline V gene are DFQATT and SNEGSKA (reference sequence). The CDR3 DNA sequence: TGCAGTGCCGCGCGGGGGGGCCAAGAGACCCAGTACTTC. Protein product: CSAARGGQETQYF.

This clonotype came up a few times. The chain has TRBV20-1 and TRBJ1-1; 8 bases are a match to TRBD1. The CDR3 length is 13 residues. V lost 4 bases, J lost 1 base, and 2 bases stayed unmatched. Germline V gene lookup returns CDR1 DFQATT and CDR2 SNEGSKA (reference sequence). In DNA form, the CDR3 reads TGCAGTGCTAAGACAGGGGCGAACACTGAAGCTTTCTTT. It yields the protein CSAKTGANTEAFF.

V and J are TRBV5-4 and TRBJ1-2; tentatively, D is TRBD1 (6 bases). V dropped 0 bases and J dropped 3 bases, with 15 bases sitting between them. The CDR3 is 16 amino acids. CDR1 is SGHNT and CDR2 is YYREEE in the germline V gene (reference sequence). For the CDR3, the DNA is TGTGCCAGCAGCTTGGCCAACAGACAGGCGTACTATGGCTACACCTTC. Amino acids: CASSLANRQAYYGYTF.

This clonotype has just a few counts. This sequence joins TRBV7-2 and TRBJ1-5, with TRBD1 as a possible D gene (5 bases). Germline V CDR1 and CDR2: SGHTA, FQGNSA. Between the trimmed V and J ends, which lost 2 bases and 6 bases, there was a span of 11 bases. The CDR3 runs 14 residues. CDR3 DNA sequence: TGTGCCAGCAGCTTACGAGGAGGGACTCAGCCCCAGCATTTT. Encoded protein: CASSLRGGTQPQHF.

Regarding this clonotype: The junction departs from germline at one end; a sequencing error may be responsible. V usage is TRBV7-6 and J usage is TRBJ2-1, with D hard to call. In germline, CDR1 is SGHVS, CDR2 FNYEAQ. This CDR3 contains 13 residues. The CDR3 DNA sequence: TGTGCTAGCAGCTTGGGGATAGACAATGAGCAGTTCTTC. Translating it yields CASSLGIDNEQFF.

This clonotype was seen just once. CDR3 nucleotides: TGTGCCAGCAGCCCCTGGGGCGGGGCCACAGATACGCAGTATTTT. Its translation: CASSPWGGATDTQYF. This chain joins TRBV11-2 and TRBJ2-3, with TRBD2 as a possible D gene (6 bases). V was shortened by 5 bases and J by 2 bases, with 14 bases between the two germline ends. The CDR3 is made up of 15 amino acids. Germline lookup yields CDR1 SGHAT and CDR2 FQNNGV.

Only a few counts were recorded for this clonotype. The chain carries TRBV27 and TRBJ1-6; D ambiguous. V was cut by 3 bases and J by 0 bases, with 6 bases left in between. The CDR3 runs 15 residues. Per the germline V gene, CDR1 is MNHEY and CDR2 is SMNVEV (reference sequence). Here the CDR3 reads CASSFMSSYNSPLHF. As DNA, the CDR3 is TGTGCCAGCAGTTTCATGAGCTCCTATAATTCACCCCTCCACTTT.